The sample holds a few counts of the clone carrying this T cell receptor (beta chain). TCRdb re-called the RT-PCR reads through MiXCR, storing one row per CDR3 protein. The sample has almost 700,000 distinct CDR3 sequences, over 12% seen once. Germline V lookup: CDR1 ENHRY, CDR2 SYGVKD. This CDR3 region has 16 residues. The J segment lost 4 bases and the V segment lost 4 bases, leaving 9 bases of the junction unmatched. Source material: memory CD4+ T cells from blood. The source of this sequence is a female donor in good health, serving as a healthy control. The V call is TRBV10-3, the J call TRBJ2-3, with 9 bases identical to TRBD1. CDR3 residues: CAISVGQGTNPDTQYF. The CDR3 nucleotides are TGTGCCATCAGTGTGGGACAGGGTACTAATCCAGATACGCAGTATTTT.